This T cell receptor (beta chain) appears in the sequencing data of a study of metastatic and nonmetastatic thyroid tumors. Background on the study: It was across blood and tumor or nodule tissue from malignant and benign thyroid patients that repertoires were compared. The study's findings and limits: Relative to benign nodules, malignant thyroid tumors were reportedly characterized by significantly elevated TCR beta diversity in blood and tumor.

Germline lookup yields CDR1 MNHNS and CDR2 SASEGT. Trimming pared 5 bases from V and 5 bases from J, leaving 12 bases between. The CDR3 is made up of 13 amino acids. Authors' analysis steps: To classify distant metastasis in papillary thyroid cancer, a model was built from CDR3 differences across clinicopathological groups. TCRdb recomputed clones from the PCR reads via MiXCR. None of the V and J calls come from the authors' own analysis; TCRdb made them. Among tens of thousands of clones, less than 15% were seen once, and the ten largest hold about 6.2%. Details on this clone: Its antigen is unidentified.

None of the patients had undergone any treatment ahead of thyroid surgery. This sequence joins TRBV6-1 and TRBJ2-5; possibly TRBD1 or TRBD2 for D (5 bases each). The receptor's source is a male donor with papillary thyroid cancer or a benign thyroid nodule (not recorded which). Some clones in this sample may be carry-over from other donors' samples. The sample comprised blood. The CDR3 is CASSRLGEETQYF. The CDR3 bases are TGTGCCAGCAGTCGGCTGGGGGAGGAGACCCAGTACTTC.